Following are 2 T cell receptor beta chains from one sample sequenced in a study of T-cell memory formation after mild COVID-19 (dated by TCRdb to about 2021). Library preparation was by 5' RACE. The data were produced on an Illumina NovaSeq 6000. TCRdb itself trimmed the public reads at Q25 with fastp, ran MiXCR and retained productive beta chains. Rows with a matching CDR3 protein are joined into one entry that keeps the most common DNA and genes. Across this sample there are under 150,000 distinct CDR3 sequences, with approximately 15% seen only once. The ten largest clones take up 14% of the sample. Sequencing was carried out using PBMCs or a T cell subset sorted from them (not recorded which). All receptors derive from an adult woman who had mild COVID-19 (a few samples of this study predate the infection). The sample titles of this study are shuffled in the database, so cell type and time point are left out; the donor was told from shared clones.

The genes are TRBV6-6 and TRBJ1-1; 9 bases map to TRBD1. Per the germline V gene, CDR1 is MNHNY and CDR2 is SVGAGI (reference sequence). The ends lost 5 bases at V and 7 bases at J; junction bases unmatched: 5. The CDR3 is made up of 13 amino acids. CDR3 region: CASSVQGADEAFF. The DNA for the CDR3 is TGTGCCAGCAGTGTACAGGGGGCAGATGAAGCTTTCTTT.

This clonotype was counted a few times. The CDR3 loop is CASGDGTYNEQFF. The CDR3 DNA reads TGTGCCAGTGGGGACGGGACCTACAATGAGCAGTTCTTC. The rearrangement joins TRBV19 to TRBJ2-1, with D perhaps being TRBD1 or TRBD2 (5 bases each). CDR3 length: 13 amino acids. Germline values: CDR1 LNHDA, CDR2 SQIVND (reference sequence). V was cut by 8 bases and J by 2 bases, with 10 bases left in between.